The clone carrying this TCR beta chain has just one count. The data were taken from a study of blood T cell repertoires in COVID-19. Study-wide background: Nucleic acid was either cDNA or gDNA, and it came from T cells, B-cell-depleted T cells, or PBMCs.

Germline assignment: CDR1 SEHNR and CDR2 FQNEAQ (reference sequence). The CDR3 contains 15 residues. Trimming cost V 5 bases and J 3 bases; bases outside gene matches: 7. The repertoire was sequenced with immunoSEQ multiplex PCR; TCRdb's copy has only in-frame clones and lacks some. The sample shows about 270,000 clones, 70% to 90% of them seen only once. Assignments of participants to cohorts depended upon their own reported clinical history. Sequenced sample: PBMCs or T cells enriched from blood (not recorded which). This clonotype originated in a woman in her 40s with acute COVID-19. The chain carries TRBV7-9 and TRBJ2-1, with TRBD2 matching 7 bases. CDR3: CASSPRVAGYNEQFF. CDR3 bases: TGTGCCAGCAGCCCCCGGGTAGCGGGCTACAATGAGCAGTTCTTC.